This TCR beta chain originates from a study of blood T cell repertoires in COVID-19. At the level of the study: T cells, B-cell-depleted T cells, or PBMCs provided the cDNA or gDNA that served as material.

Per germline, CDR1 KGHDR and CDR2 SFDVKD. This CDR3 contains 15 residues. Trimming took 10 bases from V and 5 from J; bases not matched to a gene: 10. TCRdb keeps only in-frame clones here, not all; method: immunoSEQ multiplex PCR. The table shows 60,000 to 70,000 clones, with 70% to 85% occurring only once. The sequence was collected from a human donor in a cohort sampled during active COVID-19. The rearrangement links TRBV24-1 to TRBJ2-2; 9 bases map to TRBD1. The sample was peripheral blood. CDR3 protein: CATRPGDRETGELFF. The CDR3 DNA follows: TGTGCCACGCGCCCTGGGGACAGGGAAACCGGGGAGCTGTTTTTT.